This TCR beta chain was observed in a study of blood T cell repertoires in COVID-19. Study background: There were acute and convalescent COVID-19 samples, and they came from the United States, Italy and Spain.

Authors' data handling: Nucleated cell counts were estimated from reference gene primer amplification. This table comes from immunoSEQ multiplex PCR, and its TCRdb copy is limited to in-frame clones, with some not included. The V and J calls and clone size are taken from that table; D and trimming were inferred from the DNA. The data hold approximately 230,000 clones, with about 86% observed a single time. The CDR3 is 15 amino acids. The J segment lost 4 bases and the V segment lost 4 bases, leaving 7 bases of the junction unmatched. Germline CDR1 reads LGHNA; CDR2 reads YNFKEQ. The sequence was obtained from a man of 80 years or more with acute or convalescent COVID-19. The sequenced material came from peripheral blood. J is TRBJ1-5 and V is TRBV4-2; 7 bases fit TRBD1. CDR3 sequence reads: CASSPPGQENQPQHF. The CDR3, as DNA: TGTGCCAGCAGCCCGCCCGGACAGGAGAATCAGCCCCAGCATTTT.